This record covers a single T cell receptor beta chain. Antigen: not known. These data originate in a study of T cells expressing NK-cell markers. Study conclusions and caveats: Clarity on HCMV specificity was lacking for the expanded NKG2C+ T cell clones.

TCRdb reprocessed the 5' RACE reads, with one entry per CDR3 protein and no DNA. In all, the sample yields approximately 460,000 distinct CDR3 sequences. The CDR3 loop spans 13 amino acids. Germline CDR1 reads MGHRA; CDR2 reads YSYEKL. This chain uses TRBV4-1 with TRBJ1-1; TCRdb returns TRBD1, unconfirmable since there is no DNA. The source is a woman aged 18 to 75 in good health. What was sequenced was blood T cells: a sorted CD56 or NKG2C T cell subset, CD4+ or CD8+ T cells, or bulk PBMC T cells (not recorded which). CDR3 sequence reads: CASSRGDLTEAFF.